Each of the 6 T cell receptor beta chains below was sequenced from the same sample in a study of CD8 T cells in ankylosing spondylitis. Regarding the study as a whole: Seven to nine highly homologous variants formed a TCR beta motif that appeared characteristic of ankylosing spondylitis blood.

TCRdb recomputed calls from the 5' RACE reads with MiXCR, one row per CDR3 protein. The sample gives fewer than 750,000 distinct CDR3 sequences, around 20% of which show up once; about a fifth is in the top ten. No antigen is known for these receptors. Sequencing was performed on blood, either unsorted or a sorted T cell fraction (not recorded which). The receptors here all came from a male donor with ankylosing spondylitis.

The chain links TRBV29-1 to TRBJ2-7, with TRBD1 as a possible D gene (5 bases). The V end was cut by 4 bases, the J end by 5 bases, with 21 bases between. Germline CDR1 SQVTM, CDR2 ANQGSEA. The CDR3 has 15 residues. The DNA of the CDR3 is TGCAGCGTTGGAACCTTGACAGCAGGGCAGGACGAGCAGTACTTC. Encoded protein: CSVGTLTAGQDEQYF.

At least ten counts were recorded for this clonotype. This rearrangement joins TRBV6-2 or TRBV6-3 to TRBJ1-1; D may be TRBD1 (6 bases). Germline V gene data show CDR1 as MNHEY and CDR2 as SVGEGT. Between the trimmed V and J ends, which lost 5 bases and 5 bases, there was a span of 15 bases. This CDR3 is 14 amino acids long. The CDR3 spells CASSQSDSSTEAFF. In DNA, the CDR3 is TGTGCCAGCAGTCAATCGGACAGTTCAACTGAAGCTTTCTTT.

This clonotype appeared a few times. The chain joins TRBV27 to TRBJ2-3, with 9 nucleotides matching TRBD2. V dropped 2 bases and J dropped 4; count of bases not matched to a gene: 7. Germline CDR1 reads MNHEY; CDR2 reads SMNVEV (reference sequence). CDR3 length: 16 amino acids. The DNA for the CDR3 is TGTGCCAGCAGTTTAGGAGGCGGGAGGGCCGCAGATACGCAGTATTTT. It translates to CASSLGGGRAADTQYF.

The chain joins TRBV20-1 to TRBJ1-3; D is perhaps TRBD1 (5 bases). CDR3 length: 13 residues. Trimming pared 5 bases from V and 7 bases from J, leaving 15 bases between. Germline lookup yields CDR1 DFQATT and CDR2 SNEGSKA (reference sequence). CDR3 in DNA: TGCAGTGCTCCAAGGAAGGAGGGGAACACCATATATTTT. Protein: CSAPRKEGNTIYF.

V is TRBV12-3 or TRBV12-4 and J is TRBJ1-3; D call uncertain. Trimming took 1 base from V and 0 from J, leaving 10 bases between them. The CDR3 spans 16 residues. The CDR3 sequence is CASSLDPYSSGNTIYF. In nucleotides, the CDR3 is TGTGCCAGCAGTTTAGACCCATACTCCTCTGGAAACACCATATATTTT.

This clonotype has a count of ten or more. The chain employs TRBV20-1 and TRBJ1-5; 9 bases match TRBD1. The CDR3 has 13 amino acids. V was clipped by 5 bases and J by 4 bases; unmatched bases: 3. CDR1 is DFQATT, CDR2 SNEGSKA, per germline (reference sequence). The CDR3 DNA sequence: TGCAGTGCTGTTGACAGGGGGAATCAGCCCCAGCATTTT. Translating gives CSAVDRGNQPQHF.